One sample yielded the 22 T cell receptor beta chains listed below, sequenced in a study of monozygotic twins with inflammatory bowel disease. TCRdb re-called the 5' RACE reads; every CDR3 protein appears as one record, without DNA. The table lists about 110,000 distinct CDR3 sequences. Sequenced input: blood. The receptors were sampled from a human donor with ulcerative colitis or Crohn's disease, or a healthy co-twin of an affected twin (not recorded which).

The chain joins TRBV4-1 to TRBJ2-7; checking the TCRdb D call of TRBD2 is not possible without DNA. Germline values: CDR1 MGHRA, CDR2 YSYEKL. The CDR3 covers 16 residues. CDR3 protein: CASSQNPTSGREEQYF.

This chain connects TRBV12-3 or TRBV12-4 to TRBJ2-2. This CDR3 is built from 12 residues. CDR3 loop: CASSFDGGELFF.

CDR3 amino acids: CSATPASYNEQFF. The V and J genes are TRBV20-1 and TRBJ2-1; absent DNA, TCRdb's TRBD1 call cannot be checked. The CDR3 totals 13 residues. CDR1 DFQATT and CDR2 SNEGSKA come from the germline V gene (reference sequence).

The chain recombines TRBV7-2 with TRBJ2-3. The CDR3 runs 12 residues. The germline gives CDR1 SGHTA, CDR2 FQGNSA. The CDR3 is CASSLGRDTQYF.

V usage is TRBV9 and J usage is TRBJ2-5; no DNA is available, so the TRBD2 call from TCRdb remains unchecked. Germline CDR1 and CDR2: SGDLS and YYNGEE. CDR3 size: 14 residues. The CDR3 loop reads CASSIGTTGWTQYF. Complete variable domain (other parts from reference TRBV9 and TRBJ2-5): DSGVTQTPKHLITATGQRVTLRCSPRSGDLSVYWYQQSLDQGLQFLIQYYNGEERAKGNILERFSAQQFPDLHSELNLSSLELGDSALYFCASSIGTTGWTQYFGPGTRLLVL.

The CDR3 spells CASSLGLAGGGTDTQYF. V is TRBV5-5 and J is TRBJ2-3; TCRdb's assignment of TRBD2 cannot be checked, as there is no DNA. CDR3 length: 17 residues. Germline V gene sequence: CDR1 SGHKS, CDR2 YYEKEE (reference sequence).

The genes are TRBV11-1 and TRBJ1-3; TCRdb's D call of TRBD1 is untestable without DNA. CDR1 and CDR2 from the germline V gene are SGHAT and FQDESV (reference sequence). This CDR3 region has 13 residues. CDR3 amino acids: CASSRGQGNTIYF.

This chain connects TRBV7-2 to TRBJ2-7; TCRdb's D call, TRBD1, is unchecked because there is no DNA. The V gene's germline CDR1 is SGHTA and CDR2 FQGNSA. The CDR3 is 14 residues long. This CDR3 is CASSPRQGTHEQYF.

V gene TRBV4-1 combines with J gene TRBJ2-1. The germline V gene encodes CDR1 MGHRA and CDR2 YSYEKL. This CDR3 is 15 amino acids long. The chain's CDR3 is CASSQELSSYNEQFF.

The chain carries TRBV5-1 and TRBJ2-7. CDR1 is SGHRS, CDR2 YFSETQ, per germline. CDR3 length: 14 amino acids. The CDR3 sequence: CASSWDRDSNEQYF.

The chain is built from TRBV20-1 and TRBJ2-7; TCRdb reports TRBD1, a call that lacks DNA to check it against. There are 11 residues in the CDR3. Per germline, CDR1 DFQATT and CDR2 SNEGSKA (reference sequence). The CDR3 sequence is CSAADRAKQYF.

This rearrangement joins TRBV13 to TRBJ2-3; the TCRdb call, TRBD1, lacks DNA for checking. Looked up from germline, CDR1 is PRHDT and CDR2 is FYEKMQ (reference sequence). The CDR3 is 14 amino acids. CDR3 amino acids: CASAKGGPADTQYF.

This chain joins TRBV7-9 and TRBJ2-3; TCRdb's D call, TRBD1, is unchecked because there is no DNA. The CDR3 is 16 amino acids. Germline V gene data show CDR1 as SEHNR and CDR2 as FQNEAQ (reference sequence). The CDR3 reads CASSSSTDSDTDTQYF.

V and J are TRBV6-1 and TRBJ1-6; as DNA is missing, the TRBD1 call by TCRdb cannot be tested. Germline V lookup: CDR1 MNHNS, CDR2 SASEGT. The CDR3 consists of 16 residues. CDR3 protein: CASSPIGAERNSPLHF.

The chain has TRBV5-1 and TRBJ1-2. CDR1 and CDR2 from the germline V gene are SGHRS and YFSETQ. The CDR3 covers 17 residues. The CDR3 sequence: CASSLSGSSGGNYGYTF.

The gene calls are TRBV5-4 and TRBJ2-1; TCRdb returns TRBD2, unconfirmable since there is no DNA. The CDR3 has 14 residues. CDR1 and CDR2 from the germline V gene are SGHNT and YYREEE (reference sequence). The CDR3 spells CASSPRLAWNEQFF.

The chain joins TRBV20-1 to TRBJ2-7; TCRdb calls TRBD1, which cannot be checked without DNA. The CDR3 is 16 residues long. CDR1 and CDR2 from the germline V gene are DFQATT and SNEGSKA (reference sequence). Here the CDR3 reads CSARDLGGGRIYEQYF.

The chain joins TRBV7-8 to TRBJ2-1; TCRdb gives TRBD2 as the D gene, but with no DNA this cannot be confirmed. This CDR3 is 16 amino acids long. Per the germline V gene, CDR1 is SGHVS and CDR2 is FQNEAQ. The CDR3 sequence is CASSPERGSSYNEQFF.

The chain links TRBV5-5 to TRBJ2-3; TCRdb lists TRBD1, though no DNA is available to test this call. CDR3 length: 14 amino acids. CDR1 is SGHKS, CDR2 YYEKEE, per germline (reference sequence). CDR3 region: CASSPGLADNTQYF.

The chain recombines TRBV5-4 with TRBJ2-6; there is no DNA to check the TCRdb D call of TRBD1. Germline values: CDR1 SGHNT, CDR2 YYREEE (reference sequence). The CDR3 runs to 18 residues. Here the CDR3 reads CASSPWTGTFSGANVLTF.

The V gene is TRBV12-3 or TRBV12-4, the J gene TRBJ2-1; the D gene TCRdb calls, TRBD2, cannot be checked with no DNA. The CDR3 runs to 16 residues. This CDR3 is CASSQGLAAQYNEQFF.

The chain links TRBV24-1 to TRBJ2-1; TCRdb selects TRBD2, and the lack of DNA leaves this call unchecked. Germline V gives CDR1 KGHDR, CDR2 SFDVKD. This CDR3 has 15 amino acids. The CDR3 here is CATSDGTSGRIEQFF.